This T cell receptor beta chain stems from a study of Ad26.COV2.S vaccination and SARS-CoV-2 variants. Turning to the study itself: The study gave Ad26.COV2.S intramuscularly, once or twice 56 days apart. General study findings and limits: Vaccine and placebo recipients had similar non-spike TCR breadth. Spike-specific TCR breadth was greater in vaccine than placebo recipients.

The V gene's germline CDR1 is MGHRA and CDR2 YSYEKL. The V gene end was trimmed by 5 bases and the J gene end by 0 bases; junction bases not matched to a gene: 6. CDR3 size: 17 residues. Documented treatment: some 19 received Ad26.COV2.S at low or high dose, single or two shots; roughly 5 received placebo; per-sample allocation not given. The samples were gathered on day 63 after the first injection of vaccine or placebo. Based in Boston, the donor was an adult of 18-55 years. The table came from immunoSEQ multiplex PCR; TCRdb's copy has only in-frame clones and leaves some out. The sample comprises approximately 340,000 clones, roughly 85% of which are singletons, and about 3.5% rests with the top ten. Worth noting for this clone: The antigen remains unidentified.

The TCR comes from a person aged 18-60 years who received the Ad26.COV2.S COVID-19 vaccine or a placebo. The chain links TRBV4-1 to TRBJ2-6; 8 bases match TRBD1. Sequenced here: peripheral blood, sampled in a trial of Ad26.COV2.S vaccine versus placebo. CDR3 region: CASSWGQVDSGANVLTF. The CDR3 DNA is TGCGCCAGCAGCTGGGGACAGGTAGACTCTGGGGCCAACGTCCTGACTTTC.